Presented here are 11 T cell receptor beta chains from one specimen sequenced in a study of shared clonotypes between healthy human individuals. Terminally differentiated effector memory CD45RA+ cells were left out of the naive CD8 fraction, which was CD45RO-negative and positively selected for CCR7. Assay: immunoSEQ multiplex PCR; the TCRdb copy retains only in-frame clones and omits some. The data show some 2 million clones, 85% to 95% seen once. The material sequenced was naive CD8+ T cells sorted from blood. These receptors all stem from a young man in good health.

Written as DNA, the CDR3 is TGCGCCAGCAGCCCGGGGGTGGGTAGAACCTACGAGCAGTACTTC. Translated: CASSPGVGRTYEQYF. The chain recombines TRBV4-1 with TRBJ2-7; D possibly corresponds to TRBD2 (6 bases). This CDR3 has 15 residues. Trimming pared 4 bases from V and 2 bases from J, leaving 15 bases between. CDR1 and CDR2 (germline): MGHRA, YSYEKL.

J is TRBJ2-2 and V is TRBV27; perhaps TRBD1 as D (5 bases). Germline values: CDR1 MNHEY, CDR2 SMNVEV (reference sequence). Trimming took off 4 bases at V and 0 bases at J, with 12 bases between the two ends. The CDR3 totals 16 residues. CDR3: CASSYQQVTNTGELFF. In DNA, the CDR3 is TGTGCCAGCAGTTACCAACAGGTTACGAACACCGGGGAGCTGTTTTTT.

The chain uses TRBV7-2 and TRBJ2-7; 7 nucleotides align to TRBD2. This CDR3 is 14 amino acids long. The germline V gene encodes CDR1 SGHTA and CDR2 FQGNSA. The V gene end was trimmed by 8 bases and the J gene end by 5 bases; junction bases not matched to a gene: 12. This CDR3 is CASCRVAGDHEQYF. CDR3 nucleotide sequence: TGTGCCAGCTGCCGGGTTGCGGGAGACCACGAGCAGTACTTC. Combining the CDR3 with reference TRBV7-2 and TRBJ2-7 gives the whole variable domain GAGVSQSPSNKVTEKGKDVELRCDPISGHTALYWYRQSLGQGLEFLIYFQGNSAPDKSGLPSDRFSAERTGGSVSTLTIQRTQQEDSAVYLCASCRVAGDHEQYFGPGTRLTVT.

V gene TRBV30 combines with J gene TRBJ2-5, with 8 positions matching TRBD1. CDR1 GTSNPN and CDR2 SVGIG come from the germline V gene (reference sequence). The CDR3 runs 16 residues. With 3 bases clipped from V and 7 bases from J, the junction kept 16 bases outside the gene matches. The CDR3 coding sequence is TGTGCCTGGAGGCAGCCTCTCGGACAGGGTTTGGGGACCCAGTACTTC. This sequence encodes CAWRQPLGQGLGTQYF. Drawing the rest from reference TRBV30 and TRBJ2-5, the complete variable domain is SQTIHQWPATLVQPVGSPLSLECTVEGTSNPNLYWYRQAAGRGLQLLFYSVGIGQISSEVPQNLSASRPQDRQFILSSKKLLLSDSGFYLCAWRQPLGQGLGTQYFGPGTRLLVL.

The chain has TRBV5-4 and TRBJ2-3; D unclear. Germline V lookup: CDR1 SGHNT, CDR2 YYREEE (reference sequence). V was cut by 4 bases and J by 2 bases, with 11 bases left in between. This CDR3 has 14 residues. CDR3 region: CASSPPGSTDTQYF. The CDR3 bases are TGTGCCAGCAGCCCGCCTGGGTCCACAGATACGCAGTATTTT.

The V and J genes are TRBV7-6 and TRBJ2-7, with 15 nucleotides matching TRBD2. CDR3 length: 16 residues. The V and J ends lost 3 bases and 3 bases, in that order; junction bases with no gene match: 3. Germline V gives CDR1 SGHVS, CDR2 FNYEAQ. The CDR3 region is CASSFLGLAGGYEQYF. CDR3 DNA sequence: TGTGCCAGCAGCTTTCTGGGACTAGCGGGAGGCTACGAGCAGTACTTC.

This clone was seen a handful of times. The gene calls are TRBV19 and TRBJ1-2; D uncertain. The CDR3 has 13 residues. Germline loops: CDR1 LNHDA, CDR2 SQIVND (reference sequence). V was shortened by 3 bases and J by 4 bases, with 9 bases between the two germline ends. The CDR3 loop is CASSIRPGYGYTF. In DNA form, the CDR3 reads TGTGCCAGTAGTATTCGGCCGGGCTATGGCTACACCTTC.

The table lists this clone with a count of one. The chain combines TRBV9 with TRBJ2-7; D may correspond to TRBD1 or TRBD2 (6 bases each). The CDR3 sequence is 12 residues long. Germline V lookup: CDR1 SGDLS, CDR2 YYNGEE. The V gene lost 1 base and the J gene lost 7 bases, with 9 bases spanning the gap. CDR3 in DNA: TGTGCCAGCAGCGTAACAGGGAGGGAGCAGTACTTC. It translates to CASSVTGREQYF.

This chain uses TRBV7-8 with TRBJ1-5, with TRBD1 as a possible D gene (5 bases). The CDR3 covers 16 residues. The ends were cut back, 2 bases at V and 1 base at J, with 12 bases in the middle. Germline values: CDR1 SGHVS, CDR2 FQNEAQ. This chain's CDR3 is CASSLTGLLSNQPQHF. CDR3 sequence (DNA): TGTGCCAGCAGCTTAACGGGGCTATTGAGCAATCAGCCCCAGCATTTT.

As concerns this clone: The identical CDR3 is also encoded by other nucleotide sequences in the sample. The chain links TRBV5-1 to TRBJ2-7, with TRBD1 matching over 8 bases. V was pared by 1 base and J by 1 base, with 1 base of the junction left unmatched. The CDR3 spans 14 residues. Germline loops: CDR1 SGHRS, CDR2 YFSETQ. The CDR3 reads CASSLRTGSYEQYF. CDR3 bases: TGCGCCAGCAGCTTGCGGACAGGGTCCTACGAGCAGTACTTC.

The CDR3 nucleotides read TGTGCCAGTAGCAGGGGGGCGGCCTACTACGAGCAGTACTTC. Translating it yields CASSRGAAYYEQYF. The chain uses TRBV19 and TRBJ2-7; perhaps TRBD1 as D (7 bases). Looked up from germline, CDR1 is LNHDA and CDR2 is SQIVND (reference sequence). This CDR3 has 14 amino acids. Trimming left V 6 bases short and J 3 bases short, with 15 bases between.